The subject of this entry is one TCR beta chain. The sample comes from a study of blood T cells in healthy people across ages. The CDR3 consists of 14 residues. Deletions cut 5 bases from V and 2 bases from J, with 13 bases between. Germline CDR1 is SGHTA and CDR2 is FQGNSA. Healthy Caucasian individuals from Russia aged about 6 to 100 served as donors. Around 9.5 milliliters of peripheral blood were drawn from each donor. Each sample had at least 6.5 million PBMCs isolated. With a J-beta primer mix and a sample-barcoded 5' primer, a second PCR ran about 6 to 11 cycles. A tag from a template-switch adaptor with 12 random nucleotides marked each cDNA molecule. Each CDR3 protein gets one entry after TCRdb re-called the 5' RACE reads with MiXCR. This table holds about 1.8 million distinct CDR3 sequences, about 49% found once.

The V call is TRBV7-2, the J call TRBJ2-7, with a possible D match to TRBD1 (6 bases). The clonotype comes from a woman aged 40-49 years in good health. The sample comprised blood. The CDR3 DNA is TGTGCCAGCAGCAACCGGGCAGGGGCCTACGAGCAGTACTTC. Protein product: CASSNRAGAYEQYF.